This T cell receptor beta chain was identified in a study of CD8 T cells in ankylosing spondylitis. The study's findings and limits: Significantly higher representation of disease-linked clones was reported for matched ankylosing spondylitis synovial fluid. A CD8+ phenotype characterized the disease-linked clones, which were relatively rare in peripheral blood.

In its sample, this clonotype was seen a few times. The antigen is unknown. Trimming stripped 0 bases from V and 7 bases from J, with 12 bases between. Germline loops: CDR1 SQVTM, CDR2 ANQGSEA. This CDR3 has 14 residues. Scientists made TCR beta libraries using quantitative 5'-RACE with molecular barcodes. TCRdb analysed the 5' RACE reads with MiXCR anew, one entry per CDR3 protein. The repertoire has hundreds of thousands of distinct CDR3 sequences, around 7.8% of them found once; the top ten carry nearly 7%. The TCR sequence derives from a male donor with ankylosing spondylitis or in good health (not recorded which). V is TRBV29-1 and J is TRBJ2-2; D could derive from TRBD1 or TRBD2 (6 bases each). Sequencing used blood, either unsorted or a sorted T cell fraction (not recorded which). The CDR3 bases are TGCAGCGTTGAAGATAGGGGGGTCGGCGGGGAGCTGTTTTTT. Its protein product is CSVEDRGVGGELFF.